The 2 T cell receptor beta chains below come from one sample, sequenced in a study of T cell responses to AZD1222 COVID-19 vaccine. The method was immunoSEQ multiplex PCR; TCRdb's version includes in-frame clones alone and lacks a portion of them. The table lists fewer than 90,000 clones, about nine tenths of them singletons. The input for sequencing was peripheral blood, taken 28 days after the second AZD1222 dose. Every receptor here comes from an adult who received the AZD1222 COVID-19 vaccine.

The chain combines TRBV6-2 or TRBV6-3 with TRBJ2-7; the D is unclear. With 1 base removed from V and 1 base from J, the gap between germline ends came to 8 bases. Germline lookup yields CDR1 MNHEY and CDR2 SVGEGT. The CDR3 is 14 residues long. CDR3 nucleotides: TGTGCCAGCAGTTACTGGGCCCAATCCTACGAGCAGTACTTC. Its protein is CASSYWAQSYEQYF.

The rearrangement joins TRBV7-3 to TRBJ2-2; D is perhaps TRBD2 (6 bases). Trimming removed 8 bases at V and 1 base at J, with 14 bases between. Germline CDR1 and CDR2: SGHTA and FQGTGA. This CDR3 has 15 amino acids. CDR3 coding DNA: TGTGCCAGCGCTAATCGGGGAGGGAACACCGGGGAGCTGTTTTTT. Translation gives CASANRGGNTGELFF.